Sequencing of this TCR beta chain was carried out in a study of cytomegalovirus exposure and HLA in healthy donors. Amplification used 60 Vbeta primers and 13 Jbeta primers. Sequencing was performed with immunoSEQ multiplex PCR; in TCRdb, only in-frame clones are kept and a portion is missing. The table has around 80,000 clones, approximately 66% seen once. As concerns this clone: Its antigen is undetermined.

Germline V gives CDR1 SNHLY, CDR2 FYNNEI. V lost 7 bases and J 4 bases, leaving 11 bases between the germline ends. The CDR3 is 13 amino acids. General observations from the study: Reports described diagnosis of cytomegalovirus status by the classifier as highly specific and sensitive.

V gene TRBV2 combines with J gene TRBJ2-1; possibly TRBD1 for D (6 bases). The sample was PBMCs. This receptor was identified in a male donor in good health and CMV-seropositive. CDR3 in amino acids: CASISTGYNEQFF. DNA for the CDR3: TGTGCCAGCATTAGCACAGGGTACAATGAGCAGTTCTTC. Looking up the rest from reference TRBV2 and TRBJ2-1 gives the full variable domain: EPEVTQTPSHQVTQMGQEVILRCVPISNHLYFYWYRQILGQKVEFLVSFYNNEISEKSEIFDDQFSVERPDGSNFTLKIRSTKLEDSAMYFCASISTGYNEQFFGPGTRLTVL.